A selection of T cell receptor beta chains follows, all from one sample in a study of cytomegalovirus exposure and HLA in healthy donors. Generated by immunoSEQ multiplex PCR, the TCRdb table keeps only in-frame clones and is missing some. Here the sample spans about 95,000 clones, 70% being singletons. The sequencing input was PBMCs. These receptors were taken from a woman aged 45 to 65 in good health and CMV-seropositive. CDR3s include the opening cysteine and the closing phenylalanine or tryptophan. The D gene is left open where the match is weak. A clone size is listed for some rows: how often the clone was seen (once, few, many), or a class if it is expanded.

.	TRBJ2-7	.	TRBV29-1	TGCAGCGTTGTAAGGACACCGCGGGGCGAGCAGTACTTC	CSVVRTPRGEQYF
.	TRBJ1-1	.	TRBV19	TGTGCCAGTAGTACCTACGGGATCGAGACTGAAGCTTTCTTT	CASSTYGIETEAFF
.	TRBJ1-4	TRBD1	TRBV9	TGTGCCAGCAGCGGGACCGGGACAGGCGATGAAAAACTGTTTTTT	CASSGTGTGDEKLFF
.	TRBJ1-3	TRBD1	TRBV27	TGTGCCAGCAGTCCTTCGACAGGGGCTGGAAACACCATATATTTT	CASSPSTGAGNTIYF
.	TRBJ2-3	.	TRBV30	TGTGCCTGGAGCCGGACTAGCACAGATACGCAGTATTTT	CAWSRTSTDTQYF
.	TRBJ2-1	.	TRBV5-4	TGTGCCAGCAGCTTGTACGCCTCCCCGGTGAATGAGCAGTTCTTC	CASSLYASPVNEQFF
.	TRBJ1-2	TRBD1	TRBV14	TGTGCCAGGGCAGGGGGGTCCGGGACTTATGGCTACACCTTC	CARAGGSGTYGYTF
.	TRBJ1-4	.	TRBV14	TGTGCCAGCAGCCAAGGGTCAGAGGATGAAAAACTGTTTTTT	CASSQGSEDEKLFF
few	TRBJ2-1	TRBD2	TRBV4-3	TGCGCCAGCAGCCAGGGTCTAGCGGGAGGTGAGAATGAGCAGTTCTTC	CASSQGLAGGENEQFF
few	TRBJ2-5	.	TRBV5-4	TGTGCCAGCAGCATCGACTGGCAAGAGACCCAGTACTTC	CASSIDWQETQYF
.	TRBJ2-7	TRBD1	TRBV4-1	TGCGCCAGCAGCGTAGGCCCCCTTCGGGACAGCACCTACGAGCAGTACTTC	CASSVGPLRDSTYEQYF
.	TRBJ2-1	.	TRBV28	TGTGCCAGCAGTCGCTCGGGTCCCACCTACAATGAGCAGTTCTTC	CASSRSGPTYNEQFF
.	TRBJ2-7	TRBD1	TRBV28	TGTGCCAGCAGCTACGCGGGACAGGGTGTGGTCGGGTTCTACGAGCAGTACTTC	CASSYAGQGVVGFYEQYF
.	TRBJ2-6	.	TRBV12-5	TGTGCTAGTGGCACTCCCGACGCCCGGGTCGGGGCCAACGTCCTGACTTTC	CASGTPDARVGANVLTF
.	TRBJ2-5	.	TRBV6-5	TGTGCCAGCAGTTCCACACAGGGTGCAGAGACCCAGTACTTC	CASSSTQGAETQYF
.	TRBJ1-2	TRBD1	TRBV7-3	TGTGCCAGCAGCCCCACCGGGACAGGGGGCCGCGACTATGGCTACACCTTC	CASSPTGTGGRDYGYTF
.	TRBJ2-7	TRBD1	TRBV29-1	TGCAGCGTTGAAGATCGACAGGGTGTTTACGAGCAGTACTTC	CSVEDRQGVYEQYF
.	TRBJ2-7	.	TRBV2	TGTGCCAGCAGTGGACAGTTTAGCTCCTACGAGCAGTACTTC	CASSGQFSSYEQYF
.	TRBJ2-5	.	TRBV10-1	TGCGCCAGCCACCGGACTGCGTCCCCAGAGACCCAGTACTTC	CASHRTASPETQYF
.	TRBJ2-7	TRBD1	TRBV29-1	TGCAGCGTTGGACGCTCGGACAGGGTAGGATACGAGCAGTACTTC	CSVGRSDRVGYEQYF
.	TRBJ2-7	TRBD1	TRBV2	TGTGCCAGCAGATCGACAGGGGTTACCTACGAGCAGTACTTC	CASRSTGVTYEQYF
few	TRBJ2-1	.	TRBV14	TGTGCCAGCAGCCCCCGACTAGATCTGAATGAGCAGTTCTTC	CASSPRLDLNEQFF
.	TRBJ2-7	TRBD2	TRBV5-4	TGTGCCAGCAGCTGGGGGACTAGCGAGACCTACGAGCAGTACTTC	CASSWGTSETYEQYF
few	TRBJ2-3	TRBD2	TRBV19	TGTGCCAGTAGTACCGGACTAGCGGGAGGGCAAGATACGCAGTATTTT	CASSTGLAGGQDTQYF
.	TRBJ2-7	.	TRBV11-2	TGTGCCAGCGGATTGGGACAACCCTACGAGCAGTACTTC	CASGLGQPYEQYF
.	TRBJ2-1	.	TRBV10-1	TGCGCCAGCAGTGAGTTTTTCTCTAATGAGCAGTTCTTC	CASSEFFSNEQFF
.	TRBJ2-7	.	TRBV10-1	TGCGCCAGCAGTGTAGGCCTAGTCGGCGAGCAGTACTTC	CASSVGLVGEQYF
.	TRBJ1-1	TRBD1	TRBV5-4	TGTGCCAGCAGTAGGGGGCTGGGGAACACTGAAGCTTTCTTT	CASSRGLGNTEAFF
.	TRBJ1-6	.	TRBV6-5	TGTGCCAGCAGTTACGGTCCAGGGCTTGGGTCACCCCTCCACTTT	CASSYGPGLGSPLHF
medium-sized	TRBJ2-2	.	TRBV5-1	TGCGCCAGCAGCTTGGGGGCAGTCCTCACCGGGGAGCTGTTTTTT	CASSLGAVLTGELFF